The 21 T cell receptor beta chains below were found in one sample sequenced in a study of read filtering for tumor transcriptome and immune sequencing (dated by TCRdb to between 2020 and 2021). The sequencer was an Illumina HiSeq 4000. TCR libraries were built from 300 to 450 ng RNA with the Immunoverse kit, using molecular barcoded adaptors covering alpha/delta and beta/gamma chains. TCRdb reanalyzed the raw reads on its own, using fastp at Q25 for trimming and MiXCR for clone calling, and kept in-frame beta chains. Rows with one shared CDR3 protein collapse into an entry with the most common genes and DNA. In this sample the table shows 50,000 or so distinct CDR3 sequences, approximately 12% of which occur a single time. Together, the top ten hold 14% to 15% of the sample. Sequences were obtained from a population of CD138-negative cells sorted from bone marrow. The sample's cell subset or site label, decoded: bone marrow mononuclear cells depleted of CD138+ plasma/myeloma cells by negative magnetic selection. Receptors were obtained from a donor aged 40 or over with multiple myeloma.

In the case of this clonotype: Germline is not matched at one junction end, which may reflect a read error. This sequence joins TRBV6-5 and TRBJ2-1; tentatively, D is TRBD2 (6 bases). Germline CDR1 reads MNHEY; CDR2 reads SVGAGI. CDR3 length: 16 residues. CDR3 nucleotide sequence: TGTGCCGGCAGTTACTCCGGGACTGGCTCCTACAATGAGCAGTTCTTC. Its protein product is CAGSYSGTGSYNEQFF.

This clonotype was counted ten times or more. The chain links TRBV20-1 to TRBJ2-1, with 10 positions matching TRBD1. The germline V gene has CDR1 DFQATT and CDR2 SNEGSKA (reference sequence). The CDR3 loop spans 15 amino acids. V dropped 1 base and J dropped 3; count of bases not matched to a gene: 3. The CDR3 reads CSARAWDRGYNEQFF. The CDR3 DNA is TGCAGTGCTAGAGCCTGGGACAGGGGCTACAATGAGCAGTTCTTC.

This clonotype showed up many times. The chain uses TRBV12-3 or TRBV12-4 and TRBJ2-1; tentatively, D is TRBD1 (6 bases). CDR3 size: 15 residues. V lost 6 bases, J lost 0 bases, and 12 bases lay in between. The DNA of the CDR3 is TGTGCCAGCAGACGGACAGCGAGCTCCTACAATGAGCAGTTCTTC. This sequence encodes CASRRTASSYNEQFF.

This clonotype appeared many times. This chain links TRBV20-1 with TRBJ1-5, with a weak D call TRBD1 (6 bases). Looked up from germline, CDR1 is DFQATT and CDR2 is SNEGSKA (reference sequence). The CDR3 totals 13 residues. V was trimmed by 8 bases and J by 7 bases, leaving 18 bases between them. Here the CDR3 reads CSTPVRGAQPQHF. DNA of the CDR3: TGCAGTACTCCCGTCAGGGGTGCCCAGCCCCAGCATTTT.

This clonotype has a count of ten or more. This rearrangement joins TRBV11-2 to TRBJ1-2; possible D gene TRBD1, 5 bases. The CDR3 is 13 residues long. Germline assignment: CDR1 SGHAT and CDR2 FQNNGV. V lost 2 bases and J lost 11, with 15 bases in between. CDR3: CASSLLGVQGYTF. The CDR3 DNA reads as TGTGCCAGCAGCTTATTAGGAGTGCAGGGATACACCTTC.

This clonotype was picked up many times. This chain uses TRBV5-1 with TRBJ1-3; D unresolved. CDR3 length: 13 residues. V lost 4 bases and J lost 0, with 5 bases in between. Germline CDR1 and CDR2: SGHRS and YFSETQ. The CDR3 bases are TGCGCCAGCAGCAGGGACTCTGGAAACACCATATATTTT. It specifies CASSRDSGNTIYF.

This clonotype showed up many times. The chain combines TRBV5-1 with TRBJ2-2, with D possibly being TRBD1 (6 bases). The CDR3 spans 14 residues. The germline gives CDR1 SGHRS, CDR2 YFSETQ. The germline V and J ends were trimmed by 4 bases and 4 bases, with 11 bases remaining between them. The CDR3: CASSLGQITGELFF. DNA for the CDR3: TGCGCCAGCAGCCTTGGACAGATCACCGGGGAGCTGTTTTTT. The whole variable domain, filled in from reference TRBV5-1 and TRBJ2-2, reads KAGVTQTPRYLIKTRGQQVTLSCSPISGHRSVSWYQQTPGQGLQFLFEYFSETQRNKGNFPGRFSGRQFSNSRSEMNVSTLELGDSALYLCASSLGQITGELFFGEGSRLTVL.

This clonotype was seen ten or more times. The V and J genes are TRBV7-9 and TRBJ2-5; TRBD1 might be the D (6 bases). Looked up from germline, CDR1 is SEHNR and CDR2 is FQNEAQ (reference sequence). The CDR3 spans 14 residues. With 3 bases removed from V and 0 bases from J, the gap between germline ends came to 8 bases. The chain's CDR3 is CASSFNRDQETQYF. Here the CDR3 DNA reads TGTGCCAGCAGCTTCAACAGGGACCAAGAGACCCAGTACTTC.

This clonotype appeared many times. A clone one base away is much larger, so this may be a read error. The chain has TRBV20-1 and TRBJ2-1, with 9 positions matching TRBD2. The CDR3 sequence is 15 residues long. Germline CDR1 is DFQATT and CDR2 is SNEGSKA (reference sequence). The DNA for the CDR3 is TGCAGTGCTAGACGCGCTAGCGGGATTTACAATGGGCAGTTCTTC. As protein: CSARRASGIYNGQFF.

There are a few counts of this clonotype. The CDR3: CASSLRGTGNRKETQYF. The CDR3 DNA follows: TGCGCCAGCAGCTTGCGGGGGACAGGGAATAGGAAAGAGACCCAGTACTTC. The chain joins TRBV5-1 to TRBJ2-5, with 9 bases fitting TRBD1. Trimming at V came to 1 base and at J to 3 bases, leaving 10 bases not matched to a gene. This CDR3 region has 17 residues. Germline CDR1 SGHRS, CDR2 YFSETQ.

This clonotype was seen a few times. This may arise from a read error, as a much more abundant clone is one base away. This chain connects TRBV24-1 to TRBJ2-1; TRBD2 matches at 8 bases. The CDR3 length is 14 residues. The germline CDR1 and CDR2 sequences are KGHDR and SFDVKD. The CDR3 is CATSLAGRYNAQFF. The CDR3 DNA sequence: TGTGCCACCAGTTTAGCGGGAAGGTACAATGCGCAGTTCTTC.

This clonotype was picked up many times. The gene calls are TRBV7-2 and TRBJ2-7; D may be TRBD2 (6 bases). Looked up from germline, CDR1 is SGHTA and CDR2 is FQGNSA. This CDR3 has 13 amino acids. The V end was cut by 4 bases, the J end by 2 bases, with 9 bases between. CDR3 sequence reads: CASSSGSTYEQYF. In nucleotides, the CDR3 is TGTGCCAGCAGCTCCGGGAGCACCTACGAGCAGTACTTC.

This clonotype was recorded many times. The V and J genes are TRBV12-3 or TRBV12-4 and TRBJ1-2; tentatively, D is TRBD1 (6 bases). Trimming shortened V by 5 bases and J by 7 bases, and 14 bases separated the two germline ends. This CDR3 has 13 amino acids. CDR3 sequence reads: CASSATGNRGYTF. The CDR3 DNA reads as TGTGCCAGCAGTGCCACAGGGAACCGTGGCTACACCTTC.

This clonotype was seen a few times. The rearrangement joins TRBV24-1 to TRBJ2-6; 10 positions agree with TRBD2. With 6 bases clipped from V and 2 bases from J, the junction kept 6 bases outside the gene matches. Germline values: CDR1 KGHDR, CDR2 SFDVKD. The CDR3 covers 17 residues. The CDR3 DNA is TGTGCCACCAGTCCTACTAGCGGGACGGCTGGGGCCAACGTCCTGACTTTC. Translating gives CATSPTSGTAGANVLTF.

This clonotype has a count of ten or more. The rearrangement uses TRBV3-1 and TRBJ2-2; D not certain. Trimming shortened V by 1 base and J by 4 bases, and 4 bases separated the two germline ends. Germline V gene sequence: CDR1 LGHDT, CDR2 YNNKEL (reference sequence). CDR3 size: 13 residues. The CDR3 spells CASSQVATGELFF. The CDR3 region has the DNA TGTGCCAGCAGCCAAGTTGCCACCGGGGAGCTGTTTTTT.

This clonotype was found many times. The chain is built from TRBV6-5 and TRBJ1-1, with 7 bases aligning to TRBD1. The CDR3 runs to 13 residues. J gave up 5 bases and V 4 bases, and 4 bases lay outside the gene matches. From germline, CDR1 is MNHEY and CDR2 SVGAGI. The CDR3: CASSLDRETEAFF. The DNA of the CDR3 is TGTGCCAGCAGTTTAGACAGGGAGACTGAAGCTTTCTTT.

The table lists this clonotype with many counts. The rearrangement links TRBV4-3 to TRBJ1-2; 8 bases are a match to TRBD1. V shed 4 bases and J 2 bases; nucleotides not matched to a gene: 6. The CDR3 covers 15 residues. Germline V gene lookup returns CDR1 LGHNA and CDR2 YSLEER. This chain's CDR3 is CASSPWTGQNYGYTF. In DNA form, the CDR3 reads TGCGCCAGCAGCCCCTGGACAGGGCAAAACTATGGCTACACCTTC.

This clonotype has ten or more counts. J is TRBJ2-7 and V is TRBV20-1; 9 bases are a match to TRBD2. The CDR3 has 13 amino acids. Trimming cost V 6 bases and J 1 base; bases outside gene matches: 4. Germline V CDR1 and CDR2: DFQATT, SNEGSKA (reference sequence). Written as DNA, the CDR3 is TGCAGTGCGTTAGCGGGAGCTTCCTACGAGCAGTACTTC. Translating it yields CSALAGASYEQYF.

This clonotype has at least ten counts. In this CDR3 the conserved last residue, phenylalanine or tryptophan, is missing, so a read error is likely. The chain joins TRBV20-1 to TRBJ2-1; D perhaps matches TRBD1 (5 bases). The germline gives CDR1 DFQATT, CDR2 SNEGSKA (reference sequence). V was trimmed by 6 bases and J by 3 bases, leaving 15 bases between them. This CDR3 comprises 14 residues. Written as DNA, the CDR3 is TGCAGTGCCTCAGGGCAAACTTTCTACAATGAGCAGTTCCTC. It is translated as CSASGQTFYNEQFL.

This clonotype showed up many times. This chain joins TRBV10-3 and TRBJ2-3; D is unclear. The CDR3 is 13 residues long. V shed 0 bases and J shed 4 bases, with 5 bases lying between them. Germline V lookup: CDR1 ENHRY, CDR2 SYGVKD. CDR3 amino acids: CAISESTPDTQYF. Here the CDR3 DNA reads TGTGCCATCAGTGAGTCGACGCCAGATACGCAGTATTTT.

This clonotype was counted many times. The V gene is TRBV24-1, the J gene TRBJ1-5; TRBD1 agrees at 7 bases. The CDR3 has 14 amino acids. Germline V lookup: CDR1 KGHDR, CDR2 SFDVKD. The V and J ends lost 6 bases and 5 bases, in that order; junction bases with no gene match: 6. Written as DNA, the CDR3 is TGTGCCACCAGTTCTGGACAGGTCGATCAGCCCCAGCATTTT. This encodes CATSSGQVDQPQHF.